This entry lists 32 T cell receptor beta chains sequenced from one sample in a study of T cells in Graves' hyperthyroidism and ophthalmopathy. The source material, RNA transcripts, was used to amplify TCR beta CDR3 regions. HTBI primers were the set used in a first-round RT-PCR of the TCR CDR3. In TCRdb, the multiplex PCR reads were re-called with MiXCR into one record per CDR3 protein. The table includes some 420,000 distinct CDR3 sequences, about an eighth detected once. The sequenced sample was blood. The receptors come from a woman between 18 and 29 years old with Graves' hyperthyroidism.

This clonotype was recorded at least ten times. The chain couples TRBV3-1 to TRBJ1-3, with 9 bases lining up with TRBD1. From germline, CDR1 is LGHDT and CDR2 YNNKEL (reference sequence). After removal of 2 bases from V and 6 bases from J, the junction contained 8 bases not matched to a gene. The CDR3 is 16 residues long. CDR3 nucleotide sequence: TGTGCCAGCAGCCAATCTTTCGGACAGGGGACAAACACCATATATTTT. This gives the protein CASSQSFGQGTNTIYF.

A few counts support this clonotype. A much more abundant neighbour one base away suggests this may be a read error. The rearrangement joins TRBV20-1 to TRBJ1-1; tentatively, D is TRBD1 (6 bases). V lost 3 bases and J lost 4, with 18 bases in between. The CDR3 loop spans 15 amino acids. Germline CDR1 is DFQATT and CDR2 is SNEGSKA (reference sequence). DNA of the CDR3: TGCAGTGCTAGCGATGGGGGCGCAGGAAGCACTGAAGCTTTCTTT. Translation: CSASDGGAGSTEAFF.

Many counts were recorded for this clonotype. V gene TRBV12-3 or TRBV12-4 combines with J gene TRBJ1-1; the D is unclear. The CDR3 sequence is 12 residues long. Trimming left V 3 bases short and J 6 bases short, with 8 bases between. CDR3 region: CASSFRQPEAFF. The CDR3 DNA reads TGTGCCAGCAGTTTCCGGCAGCCTGAAGCTTTCTTT.

This clonotype occurred many times. The chain is built from TRBV30 and TRBJ1-6, with 9 bases fitting TRBD1. Germline V lookup: CDR1 GTSNPN, CDR2 SVGIG (reference sequence). The ends lost 2 bases at V and 7 bases at J; junction bases unmatched: 3. There are 14 residues in the CDR3. The CDR3 DNA reads as TGTGCCTGGAGTAGGACAGGGGAGAATTCACCCCTCCACTTT. As protein: CAWSRTGENSPLHF.

In this sample, this clonotype turned up many times. The rearrangement links TRBV7-9 to TRBJ2-1, with TRBD2 as a possible D gene (5 bases). CDR1 SEHNR and CDR2 FQNEAQ come from the germline V gene (reference sequence). This CDR3 is built from 14 residues. V gave up 5 bases and J gave up 6 bases, with 14 bases separating them. The CDR3 sequence: CASSTNRDPNEQFF. The CDR3 DNA reads as TGTGCCAGCAGCACGAACCGGGATCCCAATGAGCAGTTCTTC. Full variable domain (remainder filled in from reference TRBV7-9 and TRBJ2-1): DTGVSQNPRHKITKRGQNVTFRCDPISEHNRLYWYRQTLGQGPEFLTYFQNEAQLEKSRLLSDRFSAERPKGSFSTLEIQRTEQGDSAMYLCASSTNRDPNEQFFGPGTRLTVL.

This clonotype was picked up many times. V is TRBV5-4 and J is TRBJ1-1; 10 bases map to TRBD1. The CDR3 covers 16 residues. The J segment lost 3 bases and the V segment lost 6 bases, leaving 11 bases of the junction unmatched. Germline-derived CDR1 and CDR2 are SGHNT and YYREEE (reference sequence). This CDR3 reads CASIPGQGRSYTEAFF. Here the CDR3 DNA reads TGTGCCAGCATACCGGGACAGGGGCGTTCGTACACTGAAGCTTTCTTT.

V usage is TRBV6-1 and J usage is TRBJ1-2, with D possibly being TRBD1 (6 bases). This CDR3 has 15 amino acids. V shed 7 bases and J shed 5 bases, with 20 bases lying between them. Germline loops: CDR1 MNHNS, CDR2 SASEGT. CDR3 amino acids: CASIDGTGFPYGYTF. In DNA, the CDR3 is TGTGCCAGCATCGACGGAACAGGGTTCCCATATGGCTACACCTTC.

V and J are TRBV5-1 and TRBJ1-1; possible D gene TRBD1, 5 bases. V lost 0 bases and J lost 0, with 15 bases in between. The CDR3 sequence is 17 residues long. The germline CDR1 and CDR2 sequences are SGHRS and YFSETQ. The CDR3 reads CASSLGGLGEMNTEAFF. In nucleotides, the CDR3 is TGCGCCAGCAGCTTGGGGGGTTTGGGGGAAATGAACACTGAAGCTTTCTTT.

The sample holds many counts of this clonotype. This chain joins TRBV7-8 and TRBJ2-1; a possible D gene is TRBD2 (8 bases). This CDR3 has 16 residues. Deletions cut 4 bases from V and 9 bases from J, with 22 bases between. Germline V gene sequence: CDR1 SGHVS, CDR2 FQNEAQ. CDR3 loop: CASSSQGGTSVREQFF. DNA of the CDR3: TGTGCCAGCAGCTCCCAGGGGGGGACTAGTGTACGTGAGCAGTTCTTC.

The CDR3 nucleotides read TGTGCCAGCAGCTTAGTACGGCGGTCAGGCCAAGAGACCCAGTACTTC. Translating gives CASSLVRRSGQETQYF. The chain uses TRBV11-2 and TRBJ2-5; D is uncertain. The CDR3 has 16 residues. The V gene's germline CDR1 is SGHAT and CDR2 FQNNGV. V lost 1 base to trimming and J lost 1 base, with 13 bases between them.

This clonotype was seen many times. The chain combines TRBV6-2 or TRBV6-3 with TRBJ2-7, with D perhaps matching TRBD2 (5 bases). Germline CDR1 reads MNHEY; CDR2 reads SVGEGT. This CDR3 is built from 12 residues. V was clipped by 7 bases and J by 7 bases, with 14 bases between them. In nucleotides, the CDR3 is TGTGCCAGCACCCTAGGACTTGGTGAGCAGTACTTC. It translates to CASTLGLGEQYF.

This chain uses TRBV24-1 with TRBJ2-2, with TRBD1 matching 9 bases. The V segment lost 12 bases and the J segment 6 bases; nucleotides outside the gene matches: 4. CDR3 length: 12 residues. Germline lookup yields CDR1 KGHDR and CDR2 SFDVKD. CDR3 in DNA: TGTGCCGCCGGGACAGGGCCCGGGGAGCTGTTTTTT. Its protein is CAAGTGPGELFF.

This clonotype was seen a few times. The CDR3 loop is CASSHSRGRGEKLFF. For the CDR3, the DNA is TGTGCCAGCAGCCATAGCAGGGGGCGAGGTGAAAAACTGTTTTTT. The chain employs TRBV4-2 and TRBJ1-4; 8 nucleotides align to TRBD1. V lost 3 bases to trimming and J lost 7 bases; unmatched junction nucleotides: 7. CDR1 and CDR2 (germline): LGHNA, YNFKEQ. The CDR3 runs to 15 residues.

This chain connects TRBV20-1 to TRBJ2-3; 10 bases line up with TRBD1. V lost 6 bases and J lost 3; bases outside the gene matches: 9. The CDR3 has 15 residues. Germline assignment: CDR1 DFQATT and CDR2 SNEGSKA (reference sequence). CDR3 sequence reads: CSARGTGDGTDTQYF. CDR3 coding DNA: TGCAGTGCCCGGGGGACAGGGGATGGAACAGATACGCAGTATTTT.

Ten or more counts support this clonotype. The chain carries TRBV3-1 and TRBJ2-1, with TRBD1 matching over 7 bases. The junction had 1 base not matched to a gene; V was cut back by 0 bases and J by 2 bases. CDR3 length: 15 residues. Germline CDR1 and CDR2: LGHDT and YNNKEL (reference sequence). The CDR3 loop is CASSQDTGAYNEQFF. In nucleotides, the CDR3 is TGTGCCAGCAGCCAAGATACAGGGGCCTACAATGAGCAGTTCTTC.

The rearrangement joins TRBV12-3 or TRBV12-4 to TRBJ2-7, with D hard to call. Trimming pared 3 bases from V and 3 bases from J, leaving 9 bases between. The CDR3 totals 13 residues. CDR3 DNA sequence: TGTGCCAGCAGTTTTATCTCGGTCTACGAGCAGTACTTC. Its protein is CASSFISVYEQYF.

This chain connects TRBV27 to TRBJ2-7, with 9 bases matching TRBD2. The length of the CDR3 is 19 residues. V was pared by 5 bases and J by 4 bases, with 21 bases of the junction left unmatched. Per germline, CDR1 MNHEY and CDR2 SMNVEV (reference sequence). The DNA of the CDR3 is TGTGCCAGCAGTCGCCTTATCGGGCTAGCGGGATCGCGGAAGTACGAGCAGTACTTC. Translating gives CASSRLIGLAGSRKYEQYF.

The table lists this clonotype with many counts. The chain combines TRBV7-2 with TRBJ2-1, with a weak D call TRBD2 (6 bases). From germline, CDR1 is SGHTA and CDR2 FQGNSA. The CDR3 has 14 residues. Trimming took 5 bases from V and 6 from J, leaving 14 bases between them. The CDR3 spells CASSPYEGLNEQFF. The CDR3 DNA follows: TGTGCCAGCAGCCCCTATGAGGGACTCAATGAGCAGTTCTTC.

This clonotype has a count of ten or more. The chain carries TRBV3-1 and TRBJ1-1; the D gene is possibly TRBD1 (6 bases). Germline V gene lookup returns CDR1 LGHDT and CDR2 YNNKEL (reference sequence). CDR3 length equals 15 residues. The V end lost 3 bases, the J end lost 5 bases, and 16 bases lay between the germline ends. The DNA of the CDR3 is TGTGCCAGCAGCCATTCTACAGGGTTTAAAACTGAAGCTTTCTTT. Translated, it gives CASSHSTGFKTEAFF.

CDR3 in DNA: TGTGCCAGCAGCCGACAGGCCAGCAATGAGCAGTTCTTC. Protein product: CASSRQASNEQFF. The V call is TRBV7-9, the J call TRBJ2-1; a possible D gene is TRBD1 (6 bases). V lost 5 bases to trimming and J lost 6 bases, with 11 bases between them. From germline, CDR1 is SEHNR and CDR2 FQNEAQ (reference sequence). This CDR3 region has 13 residues.

This clonotype was counted many times. The V gene is TRBV4-3, the J gene TRBJ1-1; possibly TRBD1 for D (6 bases). Germline V gene data show CDR1 as LGHNA and CDR2 as YSLEER. This CDR3 spans 14 amino acids. Trimming took 8 bases from V and 1 from J, leaving 14 bases between them. The CDR3 bases are TGCGCCAGCTCGATACAGGGAAGGAACACTGAAGCTTTCTTT. The encoded protein is CASSIQGRNTEAFF.

This clonotype was counted many times. The CDR3 DNA reads as TGTGCCAGCAGCTCACGAGGGGGTGCCTCCTACGAGCAGTACTTC. Encoded protein: CASSSRGGASYEQYF. The V gene is TRBV7-2, the J gene TRBJ2-7; maybe TRBD1 (6 bases). The CDR3 is made up of 15 amino acids. Trimming pared 4 bases from V and 0 bases from J, leaving 13 bases between. CDR1 SGHTA and CDR2 FQGNSA come from the germline V gene.

Concerning this clonotype itself: The junction differs from germline at one of its ends, possibly a read error. V usage is TRBV20-1 and J usage is TRBJ2-1; a possible D gene is TRBD2 (5 bases). CDR3 length: 17 amino acids. Germline V gene lookup returns CDR1 DFQATT and CDR2 SNEGSKA (reference sequence). The CDR3 DNA is TGCAGTGCCCAACCTCTCCTGACTAACGGGTGGTACAGTGAGCAGTTCTTC. Protein product: CSAQPLLTNGWYSEQFF.

This chain joins TRBV7-6 and TRBJ1-5, with no clear D. V was clipped by 1 base and J by 1 base, with 11 bases between them. This CDR3 has 16 amino acids. Germline values: CDR1 SGHVS, CDR2 FNYEAQ. In nucleotides, the CDR3 is TGTGCCAGCAGCTTAGGGAGCCGGGGAAGCAATCAGCCCCAGCATTTT. Residues: CASSLGSRGSNQPQHF. The full variable domain, with the rest looked up from reference TRBV7-6 and TRBJ1-5, is GAGVSQSPRYKVTKRGQDVALRCDPISGHVSLYWYRQALGQGPEFLTYFNYEAQQDKSGLPNDRFSAERPEGSISTLTIQRTEQRDSAMYRCASSLGSRGSNQPQHFGDGTRLSIL.

This clonotype came up a few times. This chain connects TRBV10-3 to TRBJ2-5; 12 bases are shared with TRBD1. CDR3 length: 13 residues. Germline V gene sequence: CDR1 ENHRY, CDR2 SYGVKD. Unmatched junction bases numbered 6, after V lost 7 bases and J lost 9 bases. This CDR3 reads CAINPGQGAPQYF. The CDR3 DNA follows: TGTGCCATCAACCCGGGACAGGGGGCCCCCCAGTACTTC.

This clonotype showed up just a few times. The genes are TRBV19 and TRBJ2-1; 9 bases fit TRBD2. From germline, CDR1 is LNHDA and CDR2 SQIVND (reference sequence). Germline trimming cut 5 bases from V and 6 bases from J; bases unmatched to any gene: 8. The CDR3 is 15 amino acids. CDR3 nucleotides: TGTGCCAGTAGTCCCCCCGGGACTAGCATCAATGAGCAGTTCTTC. As protein: CASSPPGTSINEQFF. Filled out from reference TRBV19 and TRBJ2-1, the complete variable domain reads DGGITQSPKYLFRKEGQNVTLSCEQNLNHDAMYWYRQDPGQGLRLIYYSQIVNDFQKGDIAEGYSVSREKKESFPLTVTSAQKNPTAFYLCASSPPGTSINEQFFGPGTRLTVL.

This clonotype occurred a few times. The genes are TRBV10-2 and TRBJ1-2; D unresolved. V lost 0 bases, J lost 5 bases, and 7 bases lay in between. This CDR3 comprises 13 residues. Germline V CDR1 and CDR2: WSHSY, SAAADI. CDR3 amino acids: CASSESVGYGYTF. The CDR3 nucleotides are TGCGCCAGCAGTGAGTCTGTTGGGTATGGCTACACCTTC.

In its sample, this clonotype was seen many times. The chain has TRBV28 and TRBJ1-1, with 7 bases that match TRBD1. The CDR3 runs to 14 residues. Germline V gene sequence: CDR1 MDHEN, CDR2 SYDVKM. With 5 bases clipped from V and 1 base from J, the junction kept 4 bases outside the gene matches. Here the CDR3 reads CASSEDRTNTEAFF. The DNA of the CDR3 is TGTGCCAGCAGTGAGGACAGGACGAACACTGAAGCTTTCTTT.

This clonotype has a count of ten or more. This sequence joins TRBV7-9 and TRBJ2-5; no clear D gene. V lost 5 bases and J 5 bases, leaving 9 bases between the germline ends. The germline CDR1 and CDR2 sequences are SEHNR and FQNEAQ (reference sequence). This CDR3 has 12 residues. The CDR3 reads CASSVTEETQYF. CDR3 nucleotide sequence: TGTGCCAGCAGCGTTACCGAGGAGACCCAGTACTTC.

V gene TRBV20-1 combines with J gene TRBJ2-7; 11 bases align to TRBD2. The V segment lost 6 bases and the J segment 2 bases; nucleotides outside the gene matches: 6. Germline V gene lookup returns CDR1 DFQATT and CDR2 SNEGSKA (reference sequence). This CDR3 region has 14 residues. The CDR3 DNA reads TGCAGTGCGAAAACTAGCGGGGGCCCCTACGAGCAGTACTTC. It specifies CSAKTSGGPYEQYF.

This clonotype was seen many times. The genes are TRBV6-1 and TRBJ2-1; unclear D gene. Deletions cut 6 bases from V and 4 bases from J, with 7 bases between. The CDR3 is 12 residues long. Germline loops: CDR1 MNHNS, CDR2 SASEGT. Written as DNA, the CDR3 is TGTGCCAGCAGCCCACCTTACAATGAGCAGTTCTTC. Translating it yields CASSPPYNEQFF.

The table lists this clonotype with a few counts. This chain uses TRBV7-2 with TRBJ1-3; unclear D gene. CDR1 and CDR2 (germline): SGHTA, FQGNSA. Trimming pared 0 bases from V and 0 bases from J, leaving 9 bases between. This CDR3 is built from 16 residues. CDR3 protein: CASSLAGRTSGNTIYF. The CDR3 DNA sequence: TGTGCCAGCAGCTTAGCCGGACGGACCTCTGGAAACACCATATATTTT.